This TCR beta chain was recovered during a study of cytomegalovirus exposure and HLA in healthy donors. Worth noting for this clone: The antigen is undetermined.

It was with 60 Vbeta and 13 Jbeta primers that the PCR ran. Original analysis: Later, an analysis found roughly 80 million unique TCR beta chains, and about 9.9 million of these were shared. Method: immunoSEQ multiplex PCR; TCRdb's copy keeps in-frame clones and lacks some. The V and J calls and clone size were taken over from that table, and D and trimming were inferred from the DNA. The sample records about 160,000 clones, roughly 80% being singletons. Notes on the study in general: Later analysis found that TCR beta chains associated with HLA were more clonally expanded than other, equally common chains.

This clonotype originated in a male donor in good health and CMV-seropositive. Input material: PBMCs.

This CDR3 is CASSPQGQGPLNTEAFF. For the CDR3, the DNA is TGTGCCAGTAGTCCCCAAGGACAGGGGCCTTTGAACACTGAAGCTTTCTTT. The chain links TRBV19 to TRBJ1-1; 9 nucleotides match TRBD1. Trimming cost V 5 bases and J 0 bases; bases outside gene matches: 10. Looked up from germline, CDR1 is LNHDA and CDR2 is SQIVND (reference sequence). There are 17 residues in the CDR3.